This TCR beta chain originates from a study of blood T cell repertoires in COVID-19. All enrollees were about 18 to 100 years old and from 25 or so US areas. Grouping used clinical history reported by participants in a survey and questionnaire. Cohort 3 recovered donors had two negative PCRs, clearance, or symptom resolution. The CDR3 runs to 14 residues. Per germline, CDR1 LNHNV and CDR2 YYDKDF (reference sequence). The V and J ends lost 3 bases and 5 bases respectively, with 13 bases between them. The assay was immunoSEQ multiplex PCR, and TCRdb's table has in-frame clones only and misses some. Counted here are nearly 250,000 clones, approximately 85% occurring once; the ten biggest clones make up about 2.1%.

The sequenced material came from PBMCs or T cells enriched from blood (not recorded which). The rearrangement uses TRBV15 and TRBJ2-5; tentatively, D is TRBD2 (5 bases). This receptor was obtained from a woman aged 50 to 60 who had recovered from COVID-19. The CDR3 DNA sequence: TGTGCCACCAGCAGTCCCCCACGGGGTGAGACCCAGTACTTC. Its translation is CATSSPPRGETQYF.